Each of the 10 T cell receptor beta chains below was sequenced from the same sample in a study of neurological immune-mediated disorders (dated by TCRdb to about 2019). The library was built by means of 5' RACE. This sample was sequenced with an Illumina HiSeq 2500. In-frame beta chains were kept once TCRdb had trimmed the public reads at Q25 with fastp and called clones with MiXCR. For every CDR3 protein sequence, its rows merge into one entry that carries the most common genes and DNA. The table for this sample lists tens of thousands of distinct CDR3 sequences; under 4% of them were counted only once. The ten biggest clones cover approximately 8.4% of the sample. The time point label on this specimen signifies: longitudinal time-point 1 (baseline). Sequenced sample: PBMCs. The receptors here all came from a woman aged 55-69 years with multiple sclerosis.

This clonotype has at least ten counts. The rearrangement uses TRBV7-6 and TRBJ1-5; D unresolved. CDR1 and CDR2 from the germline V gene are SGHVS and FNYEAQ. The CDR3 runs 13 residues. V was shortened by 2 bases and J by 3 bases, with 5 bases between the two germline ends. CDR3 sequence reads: CASSLYYNQPQHF. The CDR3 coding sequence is TGTGCCAGCAGCTTATATTACAATCAGCCCCAGCATTTT.

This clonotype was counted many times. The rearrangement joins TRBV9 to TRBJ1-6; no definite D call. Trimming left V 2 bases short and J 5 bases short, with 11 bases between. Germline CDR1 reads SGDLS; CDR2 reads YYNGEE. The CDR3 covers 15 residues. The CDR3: CASSVTAIHNSPLHF. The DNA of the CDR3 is TGTGCCAGCAGCGTCACGGCTATTCATAATTCACCCCTCCACTTT. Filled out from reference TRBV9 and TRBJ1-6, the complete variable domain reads DSGVTQTPKHLITATGQRVTLRCSPRSGDLSVYWYQQSLDQGLQFLIQYYNGEERAKGNILERFSAQQFPDLHSELNLSSLELGDSALYFCASSVTAIHNSPLHFGNGTRLTVT.

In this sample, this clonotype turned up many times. CDR3: CASSQEDRAGAYEQYF. The CDR3, as DNA: TGCGCCAGCAGCCAGGAAGACAGGGCGGGAGCCTACGAGCAGTACTTC. J is TRBJ2-7 and V is TRBV4-1; tentatively, D is TRBD1 or TRBD2 (7 bases each). Trimming cost V 3 bases and J 2 bases, with 17 bases left between them. The CDR3 extends over 16 amino acids. Germline V lookup: CDR1 MGHRA, CDR2 YSYEKL.

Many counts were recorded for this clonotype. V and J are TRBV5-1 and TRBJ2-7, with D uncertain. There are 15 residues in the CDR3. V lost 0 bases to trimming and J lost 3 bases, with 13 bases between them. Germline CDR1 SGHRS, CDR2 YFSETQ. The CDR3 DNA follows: TGCGCCAGCAGCTTGGAAGGGTCTACAATCTACGAGCAGTACTTC. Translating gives CASSLEGSTIYEQYF. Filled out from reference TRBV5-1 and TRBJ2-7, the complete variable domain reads KAGVTQTPRYLIKTRGQQVTLSCSPISGHRSVSWYQQTPGQGLQFLFEYFSETQRNKGNFPGRFSGRQFSNSRSEMNVSTLELGDSALYLCASSLEGSTIYEQYFGPGTRLTVT.

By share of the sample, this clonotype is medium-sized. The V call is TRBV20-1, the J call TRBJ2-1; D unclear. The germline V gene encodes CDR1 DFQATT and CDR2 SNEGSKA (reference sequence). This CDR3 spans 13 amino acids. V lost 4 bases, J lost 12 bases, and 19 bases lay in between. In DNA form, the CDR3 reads TGCAGTGCTACCATAGATGGTAGAGATTTGCAGTTCTTC. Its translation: CSATIDGRDLQFF.

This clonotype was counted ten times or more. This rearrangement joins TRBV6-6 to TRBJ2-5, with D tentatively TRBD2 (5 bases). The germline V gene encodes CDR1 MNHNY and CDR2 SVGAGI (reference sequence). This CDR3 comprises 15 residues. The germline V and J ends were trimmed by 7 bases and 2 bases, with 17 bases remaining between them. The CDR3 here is CASMAIRGTQETQYF. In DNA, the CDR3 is TGTGCCAGCATGGCCATCCGGGGAACGCAAGAGACCCAGTACTTC.

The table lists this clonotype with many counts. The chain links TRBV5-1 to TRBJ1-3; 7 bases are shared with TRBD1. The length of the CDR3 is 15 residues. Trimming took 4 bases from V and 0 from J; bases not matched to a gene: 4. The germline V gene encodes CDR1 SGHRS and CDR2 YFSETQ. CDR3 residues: CASSTQGNSGNTIYF. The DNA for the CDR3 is TGCGCCAGCAGCACACAGGGGAACTCTGGAAACACCATATATTTT.

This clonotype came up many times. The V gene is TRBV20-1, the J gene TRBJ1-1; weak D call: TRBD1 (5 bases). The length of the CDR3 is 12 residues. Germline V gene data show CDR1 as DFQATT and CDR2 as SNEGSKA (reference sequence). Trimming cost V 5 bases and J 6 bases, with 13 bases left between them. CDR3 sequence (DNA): TGCAGTGCTGGGAGGGGAGGCGCTGAAGCTTTCTTT. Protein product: CSAGRGGAEAFF.

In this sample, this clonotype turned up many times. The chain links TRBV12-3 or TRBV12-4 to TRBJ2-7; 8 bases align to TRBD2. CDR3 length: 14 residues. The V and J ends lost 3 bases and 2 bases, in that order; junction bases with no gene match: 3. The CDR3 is CASSLRGLAYEQYF. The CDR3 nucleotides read TGTGCCAGCAGTTTGCGGGGACTAGCCTACGAGCAGTACTTC.

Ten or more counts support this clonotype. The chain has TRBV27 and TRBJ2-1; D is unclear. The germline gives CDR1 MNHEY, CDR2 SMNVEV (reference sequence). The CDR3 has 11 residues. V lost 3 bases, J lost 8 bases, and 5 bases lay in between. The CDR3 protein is CASSFFDEQFF. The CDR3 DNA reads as TGTGCCAGCAGTTTTTTCGATGAGCAGTTCTTC.